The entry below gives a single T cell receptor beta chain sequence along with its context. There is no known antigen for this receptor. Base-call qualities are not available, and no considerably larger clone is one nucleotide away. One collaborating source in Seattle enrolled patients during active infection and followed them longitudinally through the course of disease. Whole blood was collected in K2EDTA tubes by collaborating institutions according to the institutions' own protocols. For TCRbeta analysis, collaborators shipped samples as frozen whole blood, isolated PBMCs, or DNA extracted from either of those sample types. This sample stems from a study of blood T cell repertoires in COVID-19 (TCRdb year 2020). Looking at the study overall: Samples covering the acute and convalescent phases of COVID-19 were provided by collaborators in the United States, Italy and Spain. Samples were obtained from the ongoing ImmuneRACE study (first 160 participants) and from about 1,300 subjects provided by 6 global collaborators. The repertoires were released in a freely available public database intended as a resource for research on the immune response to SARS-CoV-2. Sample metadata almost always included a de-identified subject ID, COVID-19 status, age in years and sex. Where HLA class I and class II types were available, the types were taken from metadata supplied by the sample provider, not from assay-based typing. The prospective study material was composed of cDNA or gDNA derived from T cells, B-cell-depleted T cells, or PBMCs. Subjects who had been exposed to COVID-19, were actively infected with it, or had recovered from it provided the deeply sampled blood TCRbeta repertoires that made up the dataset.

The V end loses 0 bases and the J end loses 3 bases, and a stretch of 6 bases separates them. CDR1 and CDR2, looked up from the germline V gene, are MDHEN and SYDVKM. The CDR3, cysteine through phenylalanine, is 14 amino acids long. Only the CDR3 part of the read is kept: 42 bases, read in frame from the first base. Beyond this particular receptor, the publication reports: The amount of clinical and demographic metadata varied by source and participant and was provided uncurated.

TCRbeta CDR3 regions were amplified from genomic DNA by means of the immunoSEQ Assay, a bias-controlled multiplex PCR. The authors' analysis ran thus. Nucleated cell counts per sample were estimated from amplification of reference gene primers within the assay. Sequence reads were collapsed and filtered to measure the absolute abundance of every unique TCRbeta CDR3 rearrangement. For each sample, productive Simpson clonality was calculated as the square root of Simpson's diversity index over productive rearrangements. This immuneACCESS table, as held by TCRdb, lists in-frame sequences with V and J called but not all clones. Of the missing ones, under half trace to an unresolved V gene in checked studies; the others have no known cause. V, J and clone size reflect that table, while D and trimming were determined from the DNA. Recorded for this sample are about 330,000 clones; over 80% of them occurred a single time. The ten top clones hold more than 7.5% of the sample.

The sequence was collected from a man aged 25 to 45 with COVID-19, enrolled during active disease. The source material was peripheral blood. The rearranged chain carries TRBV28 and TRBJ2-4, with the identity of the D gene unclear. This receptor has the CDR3 CASSLWPGKNIQYF. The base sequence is TGTGCCAGCAGTTTATGGCCCGGCAAAAACATTCAGTACTTC.